The present TCR beta chain was sequenced within a study of blood T cell repertoires in COVID-19. The data were produced by immunoSEQ multiplex PCR, yet TCRdb's version contains in-frame clones alone and is incomplete. Altogether fewer than 100,000 clones are present, 90% being singletons, with the ten largest covering less than 0.8%. Germline lookup yields CDR1 KGHSH and CDR2 LQKENI. The CDR3 sequence is 18 residues long. V shed 4 bases, J shed 5 bases, and the junction held 9 bases outside the gene matches. The chain couples TRBV18 to TRBJ2-2, with 14 bases lining up with TRBD2. Sequenced input: peripheral blood. This TCR was sampled from a woman of 80 years or more with acute or convalescent COVID-19. The CDR3 bases are TGTGCCAGCTCACTAGGGACTAGCGGGAGTCCTCGGACCGGGGAGCTGTTTTTT. Protein product: CASSLGTSGSPRTGELFF.